A selection of T cell receptor beta chains follows, all from one sample in a study of shared T cell receptors in the human thymus. Only in-frame clones appear in the TCRdb table, and some are missing; sequencing was by immunoSEQ multiplex PCR. The sample lists 500,000 to 550,000 clones, around three quarters occurring once. This same sample was also taken into another study, of human thymus T cells.

Sequenced: thymocytes. Source of these receptors: a boy under three years old with a congenital heart defect. Both conserved end residues are trimmed from each CDR3.

J | V | CDR3
TRBJ1-4 | TRBV30 | AWIYRGCEKLF
TRBJ2-7 | TRBV15 | ATSRGATGGSYEQY
TRBJ1-1 | TRBV19 | ASSMGRGAF
TRBJ1-2 | TRBV30 | AWSVGDPGYT
TRBJ2-1 | TRBV4-3 | ASSQVSGGSYNEQF
TRBJ2-7 | TRBV5-1 | ASGMDSSRQY
TRBJ2-1 | TRBV30 | AWSDPQMSAYNEQF
TRBJ2-3 | TRBV7-6 | ASSLEGLSAGGRSDTQY
TRBJ2-5 | TRBV10-3 | AISSSGREETQY
TRBJ2-7 | TRBV5-6 | ASSLGVPYEQY
TRBJ2-5 | TRBV7-2 | ASSFPVSSGQETQY
TRBJ2-1 | TRBV30 | AWSLGGINNEQF
TRBJ2-1 | TRBV4-3 | ASSLVDRVTYNEQF
TRBJ2-5 | TRBV5-5 | ASTSGRREGFQETQY
TRBJ2-3 | TRBV27 | ASNRGQAITDTQY
TRBJ2-7 | TRBV4-2 | ASSQARQGRYEQY
TRBJ2-7 | TRBV7-9 | ASSLARGQGIIGEQY
TRBJ2-7 | TRBV5-1 | ASSLATSGGPYEQY
TRBJ1-4 | TRBV4-3 | ASSQEKGGATNEKLF
TRBJ2-1 | TRBV5-1 | ASSLVPGESYNEQF
TRBJ1-2 | TRBV19 | ASSILPQGGSLGTSMDYGYT
TRBJ2-1 | TRBV29-1 | SESGWGGSPYNEQF
TRBJ1-2 | TRBV14 | ASSSSKARGPGRGVKGGYT
TRBJ2-4 | TRBV19 | ASSIIWNRVKNIQY